Following are 8 T cell receptor beta chains from one sample sequenced in a study of blood T cell repertoires in COVID-19. TCRdb keeps only in-frame clones here, not all; method: immunoSEQ multiplex PCR. The data show under 250,000 clones, with about 82% seen just once and 9.1% held by the top ten. Material: PBMCs or T cells enriched from blood (not recorded which). The source is a woman aged 45-59 years with acute COVID-19.

In its sample, this clone was seen many times. Other nucleotide sequences from this sample produce the same CDR3. This rearrangement joins TRBV6-5 to TRBJ1-5; TRBD1 matches 7 bases. This CDR3 spans 15 amino acids. V shed 0 bases, J shed 4 bases, and the junction held 3 bases outside the gene matches. Germline V gene lookup returns CDR1 MNHEY and CDR2 SVGAGI. The CDR3 protein is CASSYSRTGNQPQHF. The CDR3 coding sequence is TGTGCCAGCAGTTACTCCCGGACAGGAAATCAGCCCCAGCATTTT.

The chain couples TRBV11-2 to TRBJ2-7; 7 positions agree with TRBD1. V shed 4 bases and J 0 bases; nucleotides not matched to a gene: 6. Germline V gives CDR1 SGHAT, CDR2 FQNNGV. This CDR3 has 15 amino acids. CDR3 sequence (DNA): TGTGCCAGCAGCTGGACAGGCCAACCCTCCTACGAGCAGTACTTC. Residues: CASSWTGQPSYEQYF.

The chain is built from TRBV4-1 and TRBJ2-3; D perhaps matches TRBD1 (5 bases). Trimming took 1 base from V and 8 from J, leaving 16 bases between them. CDR1 is MGHRA, CDR2 YSYEKL, per germline. The length of the CDR3 is 15 residues. The CDR3 bases are TGCGCCAGCAGCCAAGTTTCAGGGCCCCTAACTACGCAGTATTTT. Amino acid sequence: CASSQVSGPLTTQYF.

The chain employs TRBV11-3 and TRBJ2-2, with D possibly being TRBD2 (5 bases). CDR1 and CDR2 from the germline V gene are SGHNT and YENEEA. The ends were cut back, 1 base at V and 4 bases at J, with 7 bases in the middle. CDR3 length: 14 residues. The CDR3 region has the DNA TGTGCCAGCAGCTTAGTGGGGAGCACCGGGGAGCTGTTTTTT. It yields the protein CASSLVGSTGELFF.

CDR3: CASSEWAHRIEAFF. The CDR3, as DNA: TGTGCCAGCTCCGAGTGGGCACACAGAATTGAAGCTTTCTTT. V gene TRBV27 combines with J gene TRBJ1-1, with unresolved D. This CDR3 region has 14 residues. The germline V gene has CDR1 MNHEY and CDR2 SMNVEV (reference sequence). V was shortened by 8 bases and J by 7 bases, with 20 bases between the two germline ends.

This chain links TRBV18 with TRBJ2-3, with D tentatively TRBD1 (5 bases). Germline V gene sequence: CDR1 KGHSH, CDR2 LQKENI. This CDR3 contains 13 residues. V was clipped by 5 bases and J by 5 bases, with 11 bases between them. The CDR3 DNA reads TGTGCCAGCTCAGGTGGGGCGAAAGATACGCAGTATTTT. Translated, it gives CASSGGAKDTQYF.

The J gene is TRBJ1-2, the V gene TRBV27; TRBD1 matches 9 bases. CDR1 and CDR2 (germline): MNHEY, SMNVEV (reference sequence). Trimming took 5 bases from V and 8 from J; bases not matched to a gene: 9. This CDR3 region has 14 residues. CDR3 nucleotide sequence: TGTGCCAGCAGTGTACAGGGGGCGCGTCGAGGCTACACCTTC. This gives the protein CASSVQGARRGYTF.

This chain uses TRBV7-2 with TRBJ1-1; 7 bases are a match to TRBD1. In germline, CDR1 is SGHTA, CDR2 FQGNSA. CDR3 size: 16 residues. The V gene end was trimmed by 5 bases and the J gene end by 4 bases; junction bases not matched to a gene: 13. CDR3 protein: CASSPRQGGVGTEAFF. The DNA for the CDR3 is TGTGCCAGCAGCCCACGACAGGGAGGTGTGGGCACTGAAGCTTTCTTT. Together with reference TRBV7-2 and TRBJ1-1, the CDR3 gives the full variable domain: GAGVSQSPSNKVTEKGKDVELRCDPISGHTALYWYRQSLGQGLEFLIYFQGNSAPDKSGLPSDRFSAERTGGSVSTLTIQRTQQEDSAVYLCASSPRQGGVGTEAFFGQGTRLTVV.